What follows are 19 T cell receptor beta chains derived from one specimen sequenced in a study of blood T cell repertoires in COVID-19. The assay was immunoSEQ multiplex PCR, and TCRdb's table has in-frame clones only and misses some. This sample carries approximately 50,000 clones, approximately 91% of them seen once, and the ten largest clones take about 6.5%. Sequenced input: peripheral blood. Receptor source: a man aged 45 to 65 with active COVID-19.

The V and J genes are TRBV5-1 and TRBJ2-2, with 7 bases that match TRBD1. This CDR3 has 15 residues. In germline, CDR1 is SGHRS, CDR2 YFSETQ. J lost 7 bases, V lost 0 bases, and 6 bases had no gene match. The CDR3 DNA follows: TGCGCCAGCAGCTTGGAGGGGAGACAGGGCGGGGAGCTGTTTTTT. Translating gives CASSLEGRQGGELFF.

The V gene is TRBV7-9, the J gene TRBJ2-7; 7 nucleotides agree with TRBD1. In germline, CDR1 is SEHNR, CDR2 FQNEAQ (reference sequence). Trimming removed 5 bases from V and 10 bases from J; junction bases left unmatched: 5. The CDR3 sequence is 11 residues long. The CDR3 is CASSRDSLQYF. The CDR3 coding sequence is TGTGCCAGCAGCCGGGACAGTCTCCAGTACTTC.

The CDR3 DNA reads as TGTGCCAGCAGTGACATCTACGAGCAGTACTTC. This encodes CASSDIYEQYF. The chain uses TRBV6-1 and TRBJ2-7; D gene ambiguous. V gave up 3 bases and J gave up 3 bases, with 3 bases separating them. The CDR3 runs to 11 residues. Germline V gene sequence: CDR1 MNHNS, CDR2 SASEGT.

The chain employs TRBV5-1 and TRBJ2-5; TRBD1 matches at 9 bases. The junction had 3 bases not matched to a gene; V was cut back by 6 bases and J by 3 bases. This CDR3 has 13 amino acids. Germline V gene lookup returns CDR1 SGHRS and CDR2 YFSETQ. The DNA for the CDR3 is TGCGCCAGCACCCGGACAGGGGAAGAGACCCAGTACTTC. Translated: CASTRTGEETQYF. The whole variable domain, remainder taken from reference TRBV5-1 and TRBJ2-5, is KAGVTQTPRYLIKTRGQQVTLSCSPISGHRSVSWYQQTPGQGLQFLFEYFSETQRNKGNFPGRFSGRQFSNSRSEMNVSTLELGDSALYLCASTRTGEETQYFGPGTRLLVL.

V is TRBV18 and J is TRBJ1-4; D is uncertain. The V end lost 5 bases, the J end lost 5 bases, and 9 bases lay between the germline ends. The CDR3 is 13 amino acids. From germline, CDR1 is KGHSH and CDR2 LQKENI. CDR3 residues: CASSGTENEKLFF. Written as DNA, the CDR3 is TGTGCCAGCTCAGGCACAGAAAATGAAAAACTGTTTTTT.

This chain joins TRBV4-3 and TRBJ2-5; 7 positions match TRBD2. Trimming at V came to 1 base and at J to 0 bases, leaving 2 bases not matched to a gene. This CDR3 has 15 residues. Germline V gene data show CDR1 as LGHNA and CDR2 as YSLEER. The CDR3 reads CASSQARGNQETQYF. As DNA, the CDR3 is TGCGCCAGCAGCCAAGCGCGGGGGAACCAAGAGACCCAGTACTTC.

The rearrangement uses TRBV5-5 and TRBJ2-5; 11 nucleotides match TRBD2. Looked up from germline, CDR1 is SGHKS and CDR2 is YYEKEE (reference sequence). The CDR3 sequence is 15 residues long. The trim removed 4 bases at V and 5 bases at J, leaving 7 bases unmatched. The CDR3 loop reads CASSLGLAGWETQYF. The CDR3 bases are TGTGCCAGCAGCCTAGGACTAGCGGGTTGGGAGACCCAGTACTTC.

J is TRBJ1-3 and V is TRBV27; the D gene is possibly TRBD1 (6 bases). CDR1 and CDR2 from the germline V gene are MNHEY and SMNVEV (reference sequence). V lost 6 bases, J lost 0 bases, and 12 bases lay in between. The CDR3 is 15 residues long. The CDR3 is CASRRQADSGNTIYF. DNA of the CDR3: TGTGCCAGCAGAAGACAGGCCGACTCTGGAAACACCATATATTTT.

The genes are TRBV20-1 and TRBJ2-5; 10 positions agree with TRBD2. The CDR3 is 11 residues long. Germline V lookup: CDR1 DFQATT, CDR2 SNEGSKA (reference sequence). The CDR3 reads CSLLAGETQYF. In DNA form, the CDR3 reads TGCAGCTTACTAGCGGGGGAGACCCAGTACTTC.

V is TRBV11-2 and J is TRBJ1-1; 8 nucleotides agree with TRBD1. The CDR3 totals 14 residues. The V gene end was trimmed by 3 bases and the J gene end by 1 base; junction bases not matched to a gene: 1. Germline V CDR1 and CDR2: SGHAT, FQNNGV. This CDR3 reads CASSFGTGNTEAFF. In DNA form, the CDR3 reads TGTGCCAGCAGCTTCGGGACAGGGAACACTGAAGCTTTCTTT.

This chain uses TRBV6-4 with TRBJ2-1; the match to TRBD2 covers 10 bases. V shed 5 bases, J shed 7 bases, and the junction held 8 bases outside the gene matches. Germline CDR1 is MRHNA and CDR2 is SNTAGT. CDR3 length: 15 amino acids. CDR3 region: CASSYSGGPENEQFF. CDR3 nucleotides: TGTGCCAGCAGTTATAGCGGGGGGCCAGAGAATGAGCAGTTCTTC.

This clone was seen only once. The CDR3, as DNA: TGTGCCACCCTACGCGGAACAGGCACCATATATTTT. Translating it yields CATLRGTGTIYF. V usage is TRBV28 and J usage is TRBJ1-3; a possible D gene is TRBD1 (5 bases). Germline values: CDR1 MDHEN, CDR2 SYDVKM. V was pared by 10 bases and J by 9 bases, with 16 bases between. The CDR3 sequence is 12 residues long.

The CDR3 sequence: CASTSGGGTGLNQYF. The DNA of the CDR3 is TGTGCCAGTACCAGCGGGGGCGGCACAGGGTTAAATCAGTATTTT. The V and J genes are TRBV19 and TRBJ2-3, with 8 positions matching TRBD2. J lost 12 bases, V lost 7 bases, and 18 bases had no gene match. The germline V gene has CDR1 LNHDA and CDR2 SQIVND (reference sequence). This CDR3 is 15 amino acids long.

CDR3 coding DNA: TGCGCCAGCAGTCGGGACTTGAGAGATACGCAGTATTTT. Translating gives CASSRDLRDTQYF. The chain couples TRBV10-1 to TRBJ2-3; D is possibly TRBD2 (6 bases). The CDR3 totals 13 residues. The V end was cut by 5 bases, the J end by 5 bases, with 11 bases between. Germline lookup yields CDR1 WNHNN and CDR2 SYGVQD (reference sequence).

The chain links TRBV3-1 (or the pseudogene TRBV3-2) to TRBJ1-1; D gene uncertain. CDR3 length: 13 amino acids. The V end lost 6 bases, the J end lost 1 base, and 9 bases lay between the germline ends. Germline assignment: CDR1 LGHDT and CDR2 YNNKEL (reference sequence). The CDR3 bases are TGTGCCAGCAGAACGCAGAAGAACACTGAAGCTTTCTTT. This sequence encodes CASRTQKNTEAFF.

V gene TRBV7-9 combines with J gene TRBJ1-2, with a tentative D call TRBD1 (6 bases). V was trimmed by 2 bases and J by 0 bases, leaving 7 bases between them. Germline V gives CDR1 SEHNR, CDR2 FQNEAQ (reference sequence). This CDR3 spans 14 amino acids. Written as DNA, the CDR3 is TGTGCCAGCAGCTTACAGGGGACTAACTATGGCTACACCTTC. Amino acids: CASSLQGTNYGYTF.

The chain combines TRBV19 with TRBJ1-5; the D gene is possibly TRBD1 (6 bases). Germline CDR1 LNHDA, CDR2 SQIVND (reference sequence). This CDR3 comprises 15 residues. With 5 bases removed from V and 1 base from J, the gap between germline ends came to 12 bases. CDR3 DNA sequence: TGTGCCAGTAGTCGCGGAGGACAGAGCAATCAGCCCCAGCATTTT. Amino acid sequence: CASSRGGQSNQPQHF.

This chain links TRBV11-2 with TRBJ1-2, with unresolved D. Germline lookup yields CDR1 SGHAT and CDR2 FQNNGV. V was clipped by 5 bases and J by 6 bases, with 10 bases between them. The CDR3 has 12 amino acids. The CDR3 region is CASSPVSDGYTF. The DNA for the CDR3 is TGTGCCAGCAGCCCGGTGTCGGATGGCTACACCTTC. Full variable domain (missing parts from reference TRBV11-2 and TRBJ1-2): EAGVAQSPRYKIIEKRQSVAFWCNPISGHATLYWYQQILGQGPKLLIQFQNNGVVDDSQLPKDRFSAERLKGVDSTLKIQPAKLEDSAVYLCASSPVSDGYTFGSGTRLTVV.

The rearrangement uses TRBV7-2 and TRBJ2-3, with 7 bases fitting TRBD2. This CDR3 region has 17 residues. The V gene end was trimmed by 0 bases and the J gene end by 2 bases; junction bases not matched to a gene: 8. CDR1 and CDR2 from the germline V gene are SGHTA and FQGNSA. This CDR3 reads CASSLAAGTTSTDTQYF. The CDR3 region has the DNA TGTGCCAGCAGCTTAGCAGCGGGGACCACCTCCACAGATACGCAGTATTTT.